Below, 13 T cell receptor beta chains from the same sample are listed, as sequenced in a study of blood T cell repertoires in COVID-19. Here immunoSEQ multiplex PCR was the method, and the copy in TCRdb shows in-frame clones only, minus some. The table includes about 140,000 clones, roughly 84% detected once. The material sequenced was peripheral blood. Receptors originate from a man aged 55 to 70 with active or convalescent COVID-19.

The chain's CDR3 is CASSLDSGGSRGYTF. The CDR3 DNA is TGTGCCAGCAGCCTGGATTCAGGGGGTTCGCGGGGCTACACCTTC. This chain uses TRBV7-2 with TRBJ1-2; 7 nucleotides agree with TRBD1. This CDR3 comprises 15 residues. Germline-derived CDR1 and CDR2 are SGHTA and FQGNSA. J was trimmed by 8 bases and V by 5 bases; bases with no gene match: 14.

The chain combines TRBV18 with TRBJ1-2; D ambiguous. Germline CDR1 is KGHSH and CDR2 is LQKENI. The germline V and J ends were trimmed by 4 bases and 2 bases, with 8 bases remaining between them. This CDR3 has 13 residues. CDR3 bases: TGTGCCAGCTCACGAGAAGCGAACTATGGCTACACCTTC. It specifies CASSREANYGYTF.

This clone came up a few times. The chain joins TRBV11-3 to TRBJ1-2; 8 positions match TRBD1. V gave up 2 bases and J gave up 8 bases; unmatched junction bases: 13. CDR3 length: 16 amino acids. Germline assignment: CDR1 SGHNT and CDR2 YENEEA. CDR3 region: CASSLRQGAHWRGYTF. Written as DNA, the CDR3 is TGTGCCAGCAGCTTAAGGCAGGGGGCGCATTGGAGGGGCTACACCTTC.

The chain uses TRBV2 and TRBJ1-1; no definite D call. Trimming pared 4 bases from V and 11 bases from J, leaving 11 bases between. The CDR3 totals 11 residues. Germline V lookup: CDR1 SNHLY, CDR2 FYNNEI. DNA for the CDR3: TGTGCCAGCAGTGGGTTTTTTGAGGCTTTCTTT. Translating it yields CASSGFFEAFF. Filled out from reference TRBV2 and TRBJ1-1, the complete variable domain reads EPEVTQTPSHQVTQMGQEVILRCVPISNHLYFYWYRQILGQKVEFLVSFYNNEISEKSEIFDDQFSVERPDGSNFTLKIRSTKLEDSAMYFCASSGFFEAFFGQGTRLTVV.

This clone came up a few times. DNA of the CDR3: TGCGCCAGCAGCTTGGCCGGTATGTATCCTCAAACCCGGGACAGAGAAACCTACGAGCAGTACGTC. It specifies CASSLAGMYPQTRDRETYEQYV. The chain combines TRBV5-1 with TRBJ2-7, with 7 bases lining up with TRBD1. V gave up 0 bases and J gave up 2 bases; unmatched junction bases: 26. This CDR3 spans 22 amino acids. CDR1 SGHRS and CDR2 YFSETQ come from the germline V gene.

This chain uses TRBV6-2 or TRBV6-3 with TRBJ2-5; 11 bases fit TRBD2. This CDR3 has 18 residues. Germline trimming cut 0 bases from V and 5 bases from J; bases unmatched to any gene: 11. Germline V gives CDR1 MNHEY, CDR2 SVGEGT. CDR3: CASSYSTSGSRVGETQYF. The CDR3 DNA reads as TGTGCCAGCAGTTACTCAACTAGCGGGAGTAGGGTAGGGGAGACCCAGTACTTC.

The chain uses TRBV27 and TRBJ2-3; TRBD2 is a possible D gene (6 bases). V dropped 6 bases and J dropped 7 bases, with 11 bases sitting between them. CDR3 length equals 12 residues. Germline values: CDR1 MNHEY, CDR2 SMNVEV (reference sequence). The CDR3 reads CASSSTSNTQYF. The CDR3 DNA reads TGTGCCAGCAGCTCGACTAGTAATACGCAGTATTTT.

This clone showed up just once. The chain employs TRBV6-5 and TRBJ2-3; 7 bases map to TRBD1. The CDR3 runs 14 residues. Germline V lookup: CDR1 MNHEY, CDR2 SVGAGI. The J segment lost 0 bases and the V segment lost 10 bases, leaving 7 bases of the junction unmatched. CDR3 sequence (DNA): TGTGCCACCCGGGACAGAACTAGCACAGATACGCAGTATTTT. This translates into CATRDRTSTDTQYF.

This clone was found a few times. The chain uses TRBV30 and TRBJ1-1; possibly TRBD1 for D (6 bases). In germline, CDR1 is GTSNPN, CDR2 SVGIG (reference sequence). Deletions cut 3 bases from V and 5 bases from J, with 13 bases between. This CDR3 comprises 13 residues. CDR3 nucleotides: TGTGCCTGGAGCAGGGGCTTGAGGACTGAAGCTTTCTTT. This codes for CAWSRGLRTEAFF.

In its sample, this clone was seen a few times. In DNA form, the CDR3 reads TGTGCCAGCAGTTCCCCTAGAGTCAGGATTAGCGGGATCAACGAGCAGTACGTC. This gives the protein CASSSPRVRISGINEQYV. The chain combines TRBV5-6 with TRBJ2-7; 8 bases fit TRBD2. The CDR3 extends over 18 amino acids. Per germline, CDR1 SGHDT and CDR2 YYEEEE. The junction had 21 bases not matched to a gene; V was cut back by 5 bases and J by 5 bases.

The chain links TRBV11-3 to TRBJ2-1; D is possibly TRBD2 (5 bases). Germline V gives CDR1 SGHNT, CDR2 YENEEA. V was cut by 3 bases and J by 5 bases, with 11 bases left in between. This CDR3 region has 14 residues. The CDR3 loop reads CASSFEGADNEQFF. The CDR3 DNA sequence: TGTGCCAGCAGCTTTGAGGGAGCGGACAATGAGCAGTTCTTC.

The genes are TRBV6-4 and TRBJ1-1; the D is unclear. The CDR3 has 15 amino acids. The germline CDR1 and CDR2 sequences are MRHNA and SNTAGT. V dropped 5 bases and J dropped 3 bases, with 16 bases sitting between them. CDR3 loop: CASSPYPGRDTEAFF. For the CDR3, the DNA is TGTGCCAGCAGTCCATACCCCGGGAGGGACACTGAAGCTTTCTTT.

This chain links TRBV15 with TRBJ2-3, with TRBD2 matching 8 bases. From germline, CDR1 is LNHNV and CDR2 YYDKDF (reference sequence). V lost 0 bases, J lost 2 bases, and 4 bases stayed unmatched. This CDR3 is built from 16 residues. CDR3 nucleotide sequence: TGTGCCACCAGCAGAGATCAACTAGCGGACACAGATACGCAGTATTTT. Encoded protein: CATSRDQLADTDTQYF.